What follows are 21 T cell receptor beta chains derived from one specimen sequenced in a study of T-cell memory formation after mild COVID-19 (dated by TCRdb to the early 2020s). Preparation of the library involved 5' RACE. Sequencer: Illumina NovaSeq 6000. TCRdb passed the public sequencing reads through fastp at Q25 and MiXCR, retaining productive beta sequences. Rows with a matching CDR3 protein are joined into one entry that keeps the most common DNA and genes. In all, the sample holds 240,000 or so distinct CDR3 sequences, and 8% to 10% of those were seen once. The top ten hold 22% of the sample. The sequenced sample consisted of PBMCs or a T cell subset sorted from them (not recorded which). The origin of the receptors is a man aged 18 to 29 who had mild COVID-19 (a few samples of this study predate the infection). The sample titles of this study are shuffled in the database, so cell type and time point are left out; the donor was told from shared clones.

This clonotype was counted ten times or more. CDR3 in amino acids: CASSSGTGAYEQYF. DNA for the CDR3: TGTGCCAGCAGCTCCGGGACAGGGGCTTACGAGCAGTACTTC. The chain has TRBV7-2 and TRBJ2-7, with 10 nucleotides matching TRBD1. The CDR3 extends over 14 amino acids. Germline-derived CDR1 and CDR2 are SGHTA and FQGNSA. The J segment lost 4 bases and the V segment lost 4 bases, leaving 4 bases of the junction unmatched. Using reference TRBV7-2 and TRBJ2-7 for the parts outside the CDR3, the full variable domain is GAGVSQSPSNKVTEKGKDVELRCDPISGHTALYWYRQSLGQGLEFLIYFQGNSAPDKSGLPSDRFSAERTGGSVSTLTIQRTQQEDSAVYLCASSSGTGAYEQYFGPGTRLTVT.

This clonotype was picked up a small number of times. The genes are TRBV20-1 and TRBJ1-5, with D possibly being TRBD1 (6 bases). CDR3 length: 13 residues. In germline, CDR1 is DFQATT, CDR2 SNEGSKA (reference sequence). Trimming shortened V by 5 bases and J by 7 bases, and 15 bases separated the two germline ends. The CDR3 DNA reads as TGCAGTGCTGAGGGGGGCGGTGGGCAGCCCCAGCATTTT. This encodes CSAEGGGGQPQHF.

This clonotype turned up a few times. The genes are TRBV9 and TRBJ2-7, with 13 bases matching TRBD2. Germline V gene sequence: CDR1 SGDLS, CDR2 YYNGEE. Trimming cost V 0 bases and J 5 bases; bases outside gene matches: 8. The CDR3 is 17 residues long. CDR3 amino acids: CASSVEGLAGLEDEQYF. The CDR3 coding sequence is TGTGCCAGCAGCGTAGAGGGACTAGCGGGGCTTGAGGACGAGCAGTACTTC.

The chain is built from TRBV20-1 and TRBJ1-1; TRBD1 matches 8 bases. The CDR3 extends over 14 amino acids. The V gene's germline CDR1 is DFQATT and CDR2 SNEGSKA (reference sequence). The CDR3 sequence: CSPTGGTGGTEAFF. The CDR3, as DNA: TGCAGCCCAACCGGGGGAACAGGGGGCACTGAAGCTTTCTTT.

This clonotype was detected ten times or more. DNA for the CDR3: TGTGCCACCGGGGCGAGCACCGGGGAGCTGTTTTTT. Amino acids: CATGASTGELFF. The V and J genes are TRBV24-1 and TRBJ2-2, with D possibly being TRBD1 (5 bases). There are 12 residues in the CDR3. Germline loops: CDR1 KGHDR, CDR2 SFDVKD. The V gene lost 9 bases and the J gene lost 4 bases, with 8 bases spanning the gap.

The chain couples TRBV12-3 or TRBV12-4 to TRBJ1-3, with a possible D match to TRBD1 (5 bases). This CDR3 contains 15 residues. Trimming took off 6 bases at V and 0 bases at J, with 12 bases between the two ends. The CDR3, as DNA: TGTGCCAGCAGCCTTCCACAGGTCTCTGGAAACACCATATATTTT. Amino acid sequence: CASSLPQVSGNTIYF.

This clonotype was seen only a few times. This sequence joins TRBV12-3 or TRBV12-4 and TRBJ1-1; 9 positions match TRBD1. V shed 7 bases, J shed 3 bases, and the junction held 6 bases outside the gene matches. This CDR3 is 14 amino acids long. DNA for the CDR3: TGTGCCAGCATCTACAGGGGGCTCGACACTGAAGCTTTCTTT. Its translation is CASIYRGLDTEAFF.

The sample holds a few counts of this clonotype. The CDR3, as DNA: TGTGCCAGCTCACAGGACAGTAACTATGGCTACACCTTC. Its protein is CASSQDSNYGYTF. The chain carries TRBV18 and TRBJ1-2; D perhaps matches TRBD1 (6 bases). Trimming took off 4 bases at V and 1 base at J, with 7 bases between the two ends. Germline CDR1 KGHSH, CDR2 LQKENI. CDR3 length equals 13 residues.

This clonotype appeared a few times. This chain connects TRBV5-1 to TRBJ2-5; no definite D call. The germline gives CDR1 SGHRS, CDR2 YFSETQ. Between the trimmed V and J ends, which lost 2 bases and 7 bases, there was a span of 6 bases. The CDR3 runs 11 residues. Here the CDR3 DNA reads TGCGCCAGCAGCTTTCCAGGGACCCAGTACTTC. Translating it yields CASSFPGTQYF. Based on the CDR3 plus reference TRBV5-1 and TRBJ2-5, the full variable domain is KAGVTQTPRYLIKTRGQQVTLSCSPISGHRSVSWYQQTPGQGLQFLFEYFSETQRNKGNFPGRFSGRQFSNSRSEMNVSTLELGDSALYLCASSFPGTQYFGPGTRLLVL.

This sequence joins TRBV6-2 or TRBV6-3 and TRBJ2-1; 13 positions match TRBD2. Germline V gene data show CDR1 as MNHEY and CDR2 as SVGEGT. Germline trimming cut 5 bases from V and 11 bases from J; bases unmatched to any gene: 6. The CDR3 loop spans 14 amino acids. The CDR3 here is CASSEWTSGGKQFF. CDR3 DNA sequence: TGTGCCAGCAGTGAATGGACTAGCGGGGGAAAGCAGTTCTTC.

This clonotype has just a few counts. The chain recombines TRBV5-1 with TRBJ2-1; D remains unclear. The V gene lost 1 base and the J gene lost 1 base, with 15 bases spanning the gap. There are 17 residues in the CDR3. The germline gives CDR1 SGHRS, CDR2 YFSETQ. This CDR3 is CASSLQPRLRSYNEQFF. The DNA of the CDR3 is TGCGCCAGCAGCTTGCAACCCCGGCTGAGATCCTACAATGAGCAGTTCTTC.

This clonotype was seen a handful of times. V is TRBV11-2 and J is TRBJ2-7; D may be TRBD1 (5 bases). CDR1 SGHAT and CDR2 FQNNGV come from the germline V gene. This CDR3 is built from 15 residues. Trimming took off 1 base at V and 6 bases at J, with 16 bases between the two ends. The chain's CDR3 is CASSLVPGSVGEQYF. CDR3 nucleotides: TGTGCCAGCAGCTTAGTCCCAGGGTCGGTCGGCGAGCAGTACTTC.

The sample holds a few counts of this clonotype. The rearrangement uses TRBV5-1 and TRBJ1-1; the D gene is possibly TRBD1 (6 bases). This CDR3 has 15 amino acids. The V end was cut by 1 base, the J end by 5 bases, with 15 bases between. Germline-derived CDR1 and CDR2 are SGHRS and YFSETQ. CDR3 region: CASSLSTERGTEAFF. For the CDR3, the DNA is TGCGCCAGCAGCTTGTCGACGGAAAGGGGGACTGAAGCTTTCTTT.

The table lists this clonotype with a few counts. V and J are TRBV7-9 and TRBJ2-3, with 9 bases matching TRBD2. V lost 5 bases, J lost 7 bases, and 19 bases stayed unmatched. The CDR3 consists of 18 residues. Germline V CDR1 and CDR2: SEHNR, FQNEAQ (reference sequence). The CDR3 region is CASSILFGSGGRRHTQYF. Here the CDR3 DNA reads TGTGCCAGCAGCATCCTCTTCGGTAGCGGGGGACGGAGGCATACGCAGTATTTT.

V and J are TRBV7-2 and TRBJ2-3; perhaps D is TRBD1 or TRBD2 (6 bases each). V lost 2 bases, J lost 1 base, and 10 bases lay in between. This CDR3 contains 15 residues. CDR1 and CDR2 (germline): SGHTA, FQGNSA. The CDR3 loop is CASSLRGARTDTQYF. The CDR3 nucleotides read TGTGCCAGCAGCTTAAGGGGGGCCCGCACAGATACGCAGTATTTT.

The chain recombines TRBV6-6 with TRBJ1-4; no clear D gene. The germline V gene has CDR1 MNHNY and CDR2 SVGAGI (reference sequence). The V gene lost 3 bases and the J gene lost 5 bases, with 10 bases spanning the gap. The CDR3 totals 14 residues. Here the CDR3 DNA reads TGTGCCAGCAGTTATGAGGGATCGAATGAAAAACTGTTTTTT. Protein product: CASSYEGSNEKLFF.

This clonotype has just a few counts. The gene calls are TRBV5-1 and TRBJ1-1; a weak D match, TRBD1 (5 bases). V was trimmed by 1 base and J by 6 bases, leaving 13 bases between them. Germline lookup yields CDR1 SGHRS and CDR2 YFSETQ. This CDR3 has 14 amino acids. CDR3 loop: CASSLSRGSSEAFF. As DNA, the CDR3 is TGCGCCAGCAGCTTGTCACGGGGGTCATCTGAAGCTTTCTTT.

The J gene is TRBJ1-3, the V gene TRBV5-6; a weak D match, TRBD1 (6 bases). The CDR3 runs to 14 residues. Trimming shortened V by 7 bases and J by 4 bases, and 15 bases separated the two germline ends. The germline V gene encodes CDR1 SGHDT and CDR2 YYEEEE. The CDR3 coding sequence is TGTGCCAGCCGGAACACAGGGTTCGGAAACACCATATATTTT. This gives the protein CASRNTGFGNTIYF.

The J gene is TRBJ2-1, the V gene TRBV28, with TRBD2 identical over 8 bases. J lost 3 bases, V lost 4 bases, and 8 bases had no gene match. Germline CDR1 is MDHEN and CDR2 is SYDVKM. The CDR3 runs 16 residues. The CDR3 DNA follows: TGTGCCAGCAGTTCACTGGCGGGGGGCTTCTACAATGAGCAGTTCTTC. This translates into CASSSLAGGFYNEQFF.

This clonotype has only a few counts. This rearrangement joins TRBV7-9 to TRBJ2-3; D is unclear. Trimming took off 5 bases at V and 2 bases at J, with 11 bases between the two ends. Germline-derived CDR1 and CDR2 are SEHNR and FQNEAQ (reference sequence). The CDR3 sequence is 14 residues long. The CDR3 loop reads CASSRISATDTQYF. CDR3 DNA sequence: TGTGCCAGCAGCCGTATATCCGCCACAGATACGCAGTATTTT.

This clonotype was observed a handful of times. The CDR3 DNA is TGTGCCAGCAGTCCATCACGACTAGCGGGGGGGCCTAACACCGGGGAGCTGTTTTTT. Protein product: CASSPSRLAGGPNTGELFF. This chain joins TRBV6-6 and TRBJ2-2; 14 positions match TRBD2. This CDR3 is 19 amino acids long. Per the germline V gene, CDR1 is MNHNY and CDR2 is SVGAGI (reference sequence). V lost 5 bases to trimming and J lost 2 bases; unmatched junction nucleotides: 10.